These T cell receptor beta chains were read from a single sample in a study of circulating and synovial CD4+ cells in juvenile arthritis. Clones were sequenced by immunoSEQ multiplex PCR, and TCRdb holds only the in-frame ones, with some missing. The repertoire consists of 30,000 to 40,000 clones, with nearly 97% occurring once and the leading ten covering approximately 0.19%. Sequenced material: CD4+ T cells from blood. The receptor set was obtained from a human donor with juvenile idiopathic arthritis. CDR3s include the opening cysteine and the closing phenylalanine or tryptophan. D genes are given only for firm matches. Clone size is shown for a subset of rows, as once, few, many or a class of expanded clone.

NA	TRBV28	TRBD2	TRBJ2-1	15	CASSLSLAGVNEQFF	TGTGCCAGCAGTTTATCACTAGCGGGAGTCAATGAGCAGTTCTTC
NA	TRBV2	NA	TRBJ1-2	16	CASSLGSGGENYGYTF	TGTGCCAGCAGCCTGGGCAGCGGGGGTGAAAACTATGGCTACACCTTC
NA	TRBV4-1	NA	TRBJ1-2	14	CASSQVAQGLGYTF	TGCGCCAGCAGCCAAGTAGCCCAGGGCCTTGGCTACACCTTC
NA	TRBV7-8	TRBD1	TRBJ1-2	18	CASSRPNGTERTNYGYTF	TGTGCCAGCAGCCGCCCCAACGGGACAGAGAGAACTAACTATGGCTACACCTTC
NA	TRBV29-1	NA	TRBJ2-1	13	CSVVNRGTNEQFF	TGCAGCGTCGTAAACCGGGGGACCAATGAGCAGTTCTTC
NA	TRBV2	NA	TRBJ2-5	13	CAVKEGRGETQYF	TGTGCCGTAAAGGAGGGCCGGGGGGAGACCCAGTACTTC
NA	TRBV9	NA	TRBJ1-2	15	CASSARIGANYGYTF	TGTGCCAGCAGCGCTAGGATTGGAGCTAACTATGGCTACACCTTC
NA	TRBV27	TRBD1	TRBJ1-1	17	CASSAGQGGTSNTEAFF	TGTGCCAGCAGTGCCGGACAGGGGGGAACGTCGAACACTGAAGCTTTCTTT
NA	TRBV23-1	TRBD2	TRBJ2-7	23	CASSQSSRISSGTSGSRADEQYF	TGCGCCAGCAGTCAATCCTCTCGTATTTCGTCGGGGACTAGCGGGAGTCGGGCCGACGAGCAGTACTTC
NA	TRBV28	NA	TRBJ2-3	15	CASSLQVPSTDTQYF	TGTGCCAGCAGCCTACAGGTGCCCTCCACAGATACGCAGTATTTT
NA	TRBV27	NA	TRBJ1-2	12	CASSSRGGGYTF	TGTGCCAGCAGCTCGCGGGGGGGAGGCTACACCTTC
NA	TRBV6-1	NA	TRBJ1-5	14	CATTGTNSNQPQHF	TGTGCCACTACCGGGACAAATAGCAATCAGCCCCAGCATTTT
NA	TRBV6-5	TRBD1	TRBJ1-4	13	CASSGDRGEKLFF	TGTGCCAGCAGTGGGGACAGGGGTGAAAAACTGTTTTTT
NA	TRBV5-4	NA	TRBJ1-1	16	CASSSAGTNVNTEAFF	TGTGCCAGCAGCTCGGCCGGGACAAACGTAAACACTGAAGCTTTCTTT
NA	TRBV6-1	TRBD1	TRBJ1-4	14	CASRARDRGEKLFF	TGTGCCAGCAGAGCTAGGGACAGGGGTGAAAAACTGTTTTTT
NA	TRBV4-1	TRBD1	TRBJ1-2	16	CASSHPVRDRVYGYTF	TGCGCCAGCAGCCACCCTGTCCGGGACAGGGTCTATGGCTACACCTTC
NA	TRBV4-1	NA	TRBJ2-5	13	CASSQDLVGTQYF	TGCGCCAGCAGCCAAGATCTAGTGGGGACCCAGTACTTC
NA	TRBV19	NA	TRBJ1-2	11	CASSMTGGYTF	TGTGCCAGTAGTATGACGGGGGGCTACACCTTC
once	TRBV28	TRBD2	TRBJ2-3	17	CASTPSVGLAASDTQYF	TGTGCCAGCACCCCCTCCGTGGGACTAGCGGCTTCAGATACGCAGTATTTT
NA	TRBV5-1	NA	TRBJ1-3	16	CASSLAGAGAGNTIYF	TGCGCCAGCAGCTTGGCCGGTGCGGGAGCTGGAAACACCATATATTTT
NA	TRBV7-8	NA	TRBJ2-7	17	CASSKGSRGGGTYEQYF	TGTGCCAGCAGCAAGGGGTCAAGGGGGGGTGGTACCTACGAGCAGTACTTC
NA	TRBV2	NA	TRBJ2-2	13	CASSEFLSGELFF	TGTGCCAGCAGTGAGTTCTTATCCGGGGAGCTGTTTTTT
NA	TRBV7-6	NA	TRBJ1-1	13	CASSSWADTEAFF	TGTGCCAGCAGCTCCTGGGCCGACACTGAAGCTTTCTTT
NA	TRBV7-6	NA	TRBJ2-5	11	CASSSQETQYF	TGTGCCAGCAGCTCACAGGAGACCCAGTACTTC
NA	TRBV7-8	TRBD1	TRBJ2-7	14	CASSLGDRGYEQYF	TGTGCCAGCAGCTTAGGTGACAGGGGTTACGAGCAGTACTTC
NA	TRBV5-1	NA	TRBJ2-3	15	CASSLELESTDTQYF	TGCGCCAGCAGCTTGGAGCTAGAAAGCACAGATACGCAGTATTTT
NA	TRBV10-1	TRBD1	TRBJ2-2	14	CASGRQGATGELFF	TGCGCCAGCGGTCGACAGGGGGCCACCGGGGAGCTGTTTTTT
NA	TRBV30	NA	TRBJ2-7	15	CAWSPYPLGPYEQYF	TGTGCCTGGAGTCCATACCCCCTTGGGCCCTACGAGCAGTACTTC
NA	TRBV2	NA	TRBJ2-1	16	CASSVQAPRVGNEQFF	TGTGCCAGCAGTGTGCAAGCCCCCCGGGTGGGCAATGAGCAGTTCTTC
NA	TRBV28	TRBD2	TRBJ2-7	15	CASSFPTSGAYEQYF	TGTGCCAGCAGTTTCCCAACTAGCGGCGCCTACGAGCAGTACTTC
NA	TRBV28	TRBD1	TRBJ1-6	16	CASSLLRQGGNSPLHF	TGTGCCAGCAGTTTATTGAGACAGGGGGGTAATTCACCCCTCCACTTT
NA	TRBV12-5	NA	TRBJ1-5	17	CASGLVPRTRQYQPQHF	TGTGCTAGTGGTTTGGTACCCCGGACAAGACAGTATCAGCCCCAGCATTTT
NA	TRBV6-6	TRBD2	TRBJ2-7	14	CASSLAGGSYEQYF	TGTGCCAGCAGTCTAGCGGGGGGATCCTACGAGCAGTACTTC
NA	TRBV7-2	NA	TRBJ1-5	15	CASSLGGSRNQPQHF	TGTGCCAGCAGCTTAGGCGGCAGTCGGAATCAGCCCCAGCATTTT
NA	TRBV28	TRBD2	TRBJ2-3	13	CASAGGGTDTQYF	TGTGCCTCGGCGGGCGGGGGGACAGATACGCAGTATTTT
NA	TRBV5-4	TRBD2	TRBJ2-1	15	CASSQGTSGIDEQFF	TGTGCCAGCAGCCAGGGGACTAGCGGGATAGATGAGCAGTTCTTC
NA	TRBV11-2	TRBD2	TRBJ2-2	15	CASSPGPGRDGELFF	TGTGCCAGCAGCCCGGGGCCGGGGAGGGACGGGGAGCTGTTTTTT
NA	TRBV6-1	TRBD1	TRBJ2-7	16	CASSEAGQAGSYEQYF	TGTGCCAGCAGTGAAGCGGGACAGGCGGGCTCCTACGAGCAGTACTTC
NA	TRBV5-6	TRBD2	TRBJ2-3	18	CASSLLAGAVRSTDTQYF	TGTGCCAGCAGCTTGCTAGCGGGAGCGGTGAGGAGCACAGATACGCAGTATTTT
NA	TRBV6-6	TRBD2	TRBJ2-1	14	CASSYGPAGGEQFF	TGTGCCAGCAGTTATGGACCGGCGGGAGGTGAGCAGTTCTTC
NA	TRBV5-4	NA	TRBJ1-2	13	CASSWSRRNGYTF	TGTGCCAGCAGCTGGTCACGGAGGAATGGCTACACCTTC
NA	TRBV18	TRBD2	TRBJ2-5	15	CASSPRLAGGETQYF	TGTGCCAGCTCACCACGGTTAGCGGGAGGAGAGACCCAGTACTTC